The TCR beta chain described here comes from a study of post-analysis software for immune sequencing data. The authors incorporated unique molecular identifiers into the TCR beta cDNA libraries. TCRdb reprocessed the PCR reads via MiXCR and lists one record per CDR3 protein. The data hold approximately 350,000 distinct CDR3 sequences, with roughly 35% observed a single time. This clonotype has only a few counts. Sequencing input: blood. The receptor comes from a girl aged 5-17 years with multiple sclerosis.

The CDR3 nucleotides read TGTGCCACTCTATTCGGACAGCTGACAGATACGCAGTATTTT. This translates into CATLFGQLTDTQYF. The rearrangement uses TRBV12-3 or TRBV12-4 and TRBJ2-3, with D possibly being TRBD1 (6 bases). Trimming took off 10 bases at V and 3 bases at J, with 17 bases between the two ends. The CDR3 is 14 amino acids.